The source of this T cell receptor beta chain is a study of T cell repertoires in cytomegalovirus infection. TCRdb reprocessed the reads via MiXCR and lists one record per CDR3 protein. The sample shows some 700,000 distinct CDR3 sequences, less than 40% of them seen only once. Trimming left V 3 bases short and J 5 bases short, with 7 bases between. From germline, CDR1 is MDHEN and CDR2 SYDVKM. This CDR3 is 12 amino acids long. V is TRBV28 and J is TRBJ1-2, with no clear D. The TCR comes from a human donor in good health (CMV status not recorded). Some clones in this sample may be carry-over from other donors' samples. Specimen: PBMCs. The CDR3 sequence: CASSFVGYGYTF. CDR3 bases: TGTGCCAGCAGTTTTGTGGGGTATGGCTACACCTTC.